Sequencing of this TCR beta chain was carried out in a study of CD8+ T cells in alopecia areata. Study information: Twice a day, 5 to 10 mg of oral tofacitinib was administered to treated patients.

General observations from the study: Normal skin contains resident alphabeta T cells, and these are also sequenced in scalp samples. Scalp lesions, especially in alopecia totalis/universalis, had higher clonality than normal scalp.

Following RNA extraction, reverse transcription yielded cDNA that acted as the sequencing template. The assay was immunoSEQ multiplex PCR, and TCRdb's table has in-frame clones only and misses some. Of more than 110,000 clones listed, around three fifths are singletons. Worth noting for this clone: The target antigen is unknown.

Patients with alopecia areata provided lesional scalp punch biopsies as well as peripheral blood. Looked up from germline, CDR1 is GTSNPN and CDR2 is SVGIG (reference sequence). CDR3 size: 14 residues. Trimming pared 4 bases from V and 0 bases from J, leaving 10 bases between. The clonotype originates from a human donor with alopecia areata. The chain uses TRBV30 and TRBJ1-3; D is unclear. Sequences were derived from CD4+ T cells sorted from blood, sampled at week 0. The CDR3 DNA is TGTGCCTGGAAACAAGGGAGCTCTGGAAACACCATATATTTT. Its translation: CAWKQGSSGNTIYF.